Below are 20 T cell receptor beta chains sequenced from a single sample in a study of T cell changes during pregnancy in multiple sclerosis. The assay was immunoSEQ multiplex PCR, and TCRdb's table has in-frame clones only and misses some. The sample shows approximately 84,000 clones, 94% of them seen only once. The sequenced sample was peripheral blood, obtained in the third trimester of pregnancy. These receptors came from a female donor with multiple sclerosis, enrolled in a pregnancy study.

This clone was recorded only once. V and J are TRBV7-9 and TRBJ2-5; 12 bases are a match to TRBD2. With 5 bases clipped from V and 4 bases from J, the junction kept 11 bases outside the gene matches. Germline CDR1 is SEHNR and CDR2 is FQNEAQ (reference sequence). The CDR3 contains 17 residues. The CDR3 DNA reads as TGTGCCAGCAGCCGAACCTCTAGCGGGGGGGTCCGAGAGACCCAGTACTTC. Protein product: CASSRTSSGGVRETQYF.

The V and J genes are TRBV5-4 and TRBJ1-1; D perhaps matches TRBD1 (5 bases). CDR3 length: 13 residues. The germline V gene encodes CDR1 SGHNT and CDR2 YYREEE (reference sequence). Trimming stripped 1 base from V and 7 bases from J, with 11 bases between. The CDR3 DNA reads as TGTGCCAGCAGCTTGCGACAGTCAATTGAAGCTTTCTTT. Translating gives CASSLRQSIEAFF.

The rearrangement joins TRBV4-1 to TRBJ1-2, with D perhaps matching TRBD1 (5 bases). The CDR3 sequence is 15 residues long. V lost 4 bases to trimming and J lost 0 bases, with 12 bases between them. Germline V gives CDR1 MGHRA, CDR2 YSYEKL. As DNA, the CDR3 is TGCGCCAGCAGCCTCGGACAAATAGCTAACTATGGCTACACCTTC. Its translation: CASSLGQIANYGYTF.

The rearrangement joins TRBV6-4 to TRBJ2-3; 15 bases fit TRBD2. CDR3 size: 18 residues. V lost 4 bases and J lost 5; bases outside the gene matches: 10. Germline-derived CDR1 and CDR2 are MRHNA and SNTAGT. CDR3: CASSAGLAGGKFGDTQYF. The DNA of the CDR3 is TGTGCCAGCAGTGCCGGACTAGCGGGGGGGAAATTTGGAGATACGCAGTATTTT.

The rearrangement uses TRBV6-1 and TRBJ1-4, with TRBD1 identical over 8 bases. Germline lookup yields CDR1 MNHNS and CDR2 SASEGT. J gave up 7 bases and V 7 bases, and 11 bases lay outside the gene matches. The CDR3 spans 15 residues. CDR3 sequence reads: CASTEGQGGGEKLFF. The CDR3 bases are TGTGCCAGCACCGAAGGACAGGGCGGAGGTGAAAAACTGTTTTTT.

CDR3 sequence: CASRTSGGTDTQYF. The CDR3 DNA reads TGCGCCAGCAGGACTAGCGGGGGCACAGATACGCAGTATTTT. The chain has TRBV10-1 and TRBJ2-3; 11 bases are shared with TRBD2. The ends lost 6 bases at V and 1 base at J; junction bases unmatched: 0. CDR1 is WNHNN and CDR2 is SYGVQD in the germline V gene (reference sequence). The length of the CDR3 is 14 residues.

V is TRBV6-4 and J is TRBJ1-4, with a weak D call TRBD1 (5 bases). V was pared by 3 bases and J by 0 bases, with 8 bases between. Germline V gene data show CDR1 as MRHNA and CDR2 as SNTAGT. The CDR3 totals 15 residues. This CDR3 is CASSETGATNEKLFF. CDR3 in DNA: TGTGCCAGCAGTGAAACGGGGGCAACTAATGAAAAACTGTTTTTT.

The gene calls are TRBV10-1 and TRBJ2-5; 8 bases align to TRBD2. The CDR3 length is 19 residues. Per the germline V gene, CDR1 is WNHNN and CDR2 is SYGVQD (reference sequence). V trimming: 4 bases; J trimming: 4 bases; junction bases outside the gene matches: 20. This CDR3 is CASSVRRGGPSDGTETQYF. For the CDR3, the DNA is TGCGCCAGCAGTGTACGTCGCGGGGGGCCCTCGGATGGCACAGAGACCCAGTACTTC.

This clone was detected once. The chain uses TRBV2 and TRBJ2-7; TRBD1 matches at 8 bases. The CDR3 sequence is 14 residues long. Unmatched junction bases numbered 5, after V lost 6 bases and J lost 1 base. The germline V gene has CDR1 SNHLY and CDR2 FYNNEI. CDR3 in amino acids: CASSLDRASYEQYF. The CDR3 DNA sequence: TGTGCCAGCAGCCTGGACAGGGCGTCCTACGAGCAGTACTTC.

V usage is TRBV13 and J usage is TRBJ1-1, with D unclear. Germline CDR1 and CDR2: PRHDT and FYEKMQ (reference sequence). Trimming left V 8 bases short and J 5 bases short, with 9 bases between. This CDR3 is 11 amino acids long. As DNA, the CDR3 is TGTGCCAGCGACATTATGACTGAAGCTTTCTTT. Protein sequence: CASDIMTEAFF.

V usage is TRBV5-4 and J usage is TRBJ1-6; TRBD1 aligns across 10 bases. V dropped 4 bases and J dropped 10; count of bases not matched to a gene: 11. The CDR3 loop spans 16 amino acids. The V gene's germline CDR1 is SGHNT and CDR2 YYREEE (reference sequence). The CDR3 loop reads CASSGPTGGEDSPLHF. CDR3 in DNA: TGTGCCAGCAGCGGACCGACAGGGGGCGAAGACTCACCCCTCCACTTT.

This clone was counted once. The V gene is TRBV25-1, the J gene TRBJ2-1; 10 bases are shared with TRBD2. This CDR3 contains 16 residues. The trim removed 4 bases at V and 2 bases at J, leaving 5 bases unmatched. Germline assignment: CDR1 MGHDK and CDR2 SYGVNS. The CDR3: CASSAYSGGTYNEQFF. The CDR3 nucleotides are TGTGCCAGCAGTGCCTATAGCGGGGGGACCTACAATGAGCAGTTCTTC.

This chain connects TRBV5-1 to TRBJ2-7, with D unresolved. The V gene's germline CDR1 is SGHRS and CDR2 YFSETQ. CDR3 length: 13 amino acids. V was shortened by 4 bases and J by 4 bases, with 12 bases between the two germline ends. This CDR3 reads CASSGNLGYEQYF. The CDR3 DNA sequence: TGCGCCAGCAGCGGAAACCTCGGGTACGAGCAGTACTTC.

The chain combines TRBV19 with TRBJ1-5; D possibly corresponds to TRBD1 (6 bases). The V gene's germline CDR1 is LNHDA and CDR2 SQIVND (reference sequence). V lost 5 bases, J lost 1 base, and 12 bases lay in between. The CDR3 totals 15 residues. CDR3 coding DNA: TGTGCCAGTAGTGTGGACAGTCGGAGCAATCAGCCCCAGCATTTT. It encodes CASSVDSRSNQPQHF.

The V and J genes are TRBV7-9 and TRBJ2-1; 9 nucleotides line up with TRBD2. V gave up 5 bases and J gave up 4 bases; unmatched junction bases: 3. CDR1 and CDR2 from the germline V gene are SEHNR and FQNEAQ (reference sequence). This CDR3 has 14 amino acids. As DNA, the CDR3 is TGTGCCAGCAGCCGGACTAGCGAGTACAATGAGCAGTTCTTC. It specifies CASSRTSEYNEQFF.

The chain recombines TRBV7-9 with TRBJ1-6, with D maybe TRBD1 (6 bases). This CDR3 region has 15 residues. Trimming pared 5 bases from V and 9 bases from J, leaving 17 bases between. Germline CDR1 and CDR2: SEHNR and FQNEAQ (reference sequence). The CDR3 bases are TGTGCCAGCAGCCTGGGGGCAGGGCTGGGTTCACCCCTCCACTTT. It translates to CASSLGAGLGSPLHF.

The J gene is TRBJ2-1, the V gene TRBV27, with D perhaps matching TRBD1 (6 bases). The CDR3 is 13 amino acids. The V end was cut by 8 bases, the J end by 5 bases, with 13 bases between. Germline CDR1 MNHEY, CDR2 SMNVEV (reference sequence). DNA of the CDR3: TGTGCCAGCTCCGGGACACCAAACAATGAGCAGTTCTTC. This sequence encodes CASSGTPNNEQFF.

The chain combines TRBV30 with TRBJ2-7; D unclear. CDR3 length equals 13 residues. CDR1 and CDR2 from the germline V gene are GTSNPN and SVGIG (reference sequence). Between the trimmed V and J ends, which lost 5 bases and 2 bases, there was a span of 13 bases. Written as DNA, the CDR3 is TGTGCCTGGTCCGGTACAGATCCCTACGAGCAGTACTTC. Translation: CAWSGTDPYEQYF.

The chain recombines TRBV5-1 with TRBJ1-1, with D maybe TRBD1 (5 bases). V lost 4 bases to trimming and J lost 3 bases, with 16 bases between them. This CDR3 spans 15 amino acids. The germline V gene encodes CDR1 SGHRS and CDR2 YFSETQ. CDR3 DNA sequence: TGCGCCAGCAGCCCGGGGGAGGGAGAGGACACTGAAGCTTTCTTT. Protein product: CASSPGEGEDTEAFF.

This sequence joins TRBV23-1 and TRBJ2-2; 8 nucleotides align to TRBD2. TRBV23-1 is an ORF; its function is uncertain. J lost 3 bases, V lost 6 bases, and 3 bases had no gene match. The CDR3 sequence is 14 residues long. CDR3 sequence: CASRTSGYTGELFF. The CDR3 nucleotides read TGCGCCAGCAGAACTAGCGGATACACCGGGGAGCTGTTTTTT.